Each of the 20 T cell receptor beta chains below was sequenced from the same sample in a study of T and B cells in COVID-19 patients. Multiplex PCR with BIOMED2 TRB-A/B primer pools amplified TRB rearrangements. One entry per CDR3 protein results from TCRdb running MiXCR on the multiplex PCR reads. This repertoire shows several thousand distinct CDR3 sequences, 22% found once; its top ten account for 3.5% to 4.5%. Each TRB amplification used about 250-550 ng of genomic DNA from blood. The material sequenced was blood. Source of these receptors: a human donor who had recovered from COVID-19.

This clonotype qualifies as medium-sized. The chain recombines TRBV18 with TRBJ2-1, with D unclear. Trimming cost V 5 bases and J 0 bases, with 11 bases left between them. The CDR3 contains 15 residues. Germline assignment: CDR1 KGHSH and CDR2 LQKENI. CDR3 in amino acids: CASSSSGYSYNEQFF. The CDR3 DNA reads as TGTGCCAGCTCATCTTCGGGTTACTCCTACAATGAGCAGTTCTTC.

This clonotype is termed medium-sized. V usage is TRBV18 and J usage is TRBJ2-6; 7 positions agree with TRBD1. CDR3 length: 15 amino acids. V dropped 4 bases and J dropped 0; count of bases not matched to a gene: 0. Germline lookup yields CDR1 KGHSH and CDR2 LQKENI. CDR3 nucleotide sequence: TGTGCCAGCTCACGGGACAGCTCTGGGGCCAACGTCCTGACTTTC. Translated: CASSRDSSGANVLTF.

This clonotype is categorized as medium-sized. This sequence joins TRBV5-6 and TRBJ2-1, with 7 nucleotides matching TRBD1. The germline CDR1 and CDR2 sequences are SGHDT and YYEEEE. This CDR3 contains 15 residues. Trimming took 1 base from V and 7 from J; bases not matched to a gene: 8. This chain's CDR3 is CASSLMTGLRNEQFF. For the CDR3, the DNA is TGTGCCAGCAGCTTGATGACAGGGTTGAGGAATGAGCAGTTCTTC. The entire variable domain, with the rest obtained from reference TRBV5-6 and TRBJ2-1, is as follows: DAGVTQSPTHLIKTRGQQVTLRCSPKSGHDTVSWYQQALGQGPQFIFQYYEEEERQRGNFPDRFSGHQFPNYSSELNVNALLLGDSALYLCASSLMTGLRNEQFFGPGTRLTVL.

There are many counts of this clonotype. This chain joins TRBV5-5 and TRBJ1-1, with a weak D call TRBD1 (6 bases). CDR3 length: 14 residues. Germline loops: CDR1 SGHKS, CDR2 YYEKEE (reference sequence). With 4 bases removed from V and 1 base from J, the gap between germline ends came to 11 bases. CDR3 nucleotide sequence: TGTGCCAGCAGCCCGACGGACAGGAACACTGAAGCTTTCTTT. It encodes CASSPTDRNTEAFF.

The rearrangement joins TRBV7-2 to TRBJ1-2; the D is unclear. Looked up from germline, CDR1 is SGHTA and CDR2 is FQGNSA. CDR3 size: 14 residues. V lost 6 bases, J lost 4 bases, and 15 bases lay in between. DNA of the CDR3: TGTGCCAGCAGTCAACGTGCAGCCGGCTATGGCTACACCTTC. It codes for CASSQRAAGYGYTF.

The chain links TRBV5-4 to TRBJ1-2; 10 bases align to TRBD1. J gave up 4 bases and V 4 bases, and 7 bases lay outside the gene matches. Germline CDR1 reads SGHNT; CDR2 reads YYREEE (reference sequence). CDR3 size: 15 residues. The CDR3 is CASSPDRGDSYGYTF. In DNA, the CDR3 is TGTGCCAGCAGCCCGGACAGGGGGGACTCCTATGGCTACACCTTC.

About this clonotype: Compared with germline, one end of the junction differs, possibly owing to a read error. This sequence joins TRBV6-1 and TRBJ2-7, with 12 bases identical to TRBD2. There are 14 residues in the CDR3. Germline assignment: CDR1 MNHNS and CDR2 SASEGT. CDR3 sequence reads: CASMRTSGAYKQYF. The CDR3 nucleotides read TGTGCCAGCATGAGGACTAGCGGGGCCTACAAGCAGTACTTC.

This clonotype has a count of ten or more. The chain's CDR3 is CASSYRDRIYEQYF. As DNA, the CDR3 is TGTGCCAGCAGTTACCGGGACAGGATTTACGAGCAGTACTTC. The chain employs TRBV6-2 or TRBV6-3 and TRBJ2-7; TRBD1 agrees at 8 bases. The CDR3 has 14 amino acids. CDR1 and CDR2 (germline): MNHEY, SVGEGT. V gave up 2 bases and J gave up 4 bases; unmatched junction bases: 4.

This clonotype was recorded many times. This chain connects TRBV6-5 to TRBJ1-5; D is unresolved. This CDR3 is 15 amino acids long. Germline CDR1 is MNHEY and CDR2 is SVGAGI. With 3 bases removed from V and 4 bases from J, the gap between germline ends came to 13 bases. In nucleotides, the CDR3 is TGTGCCAGCAGTTATCTTCCGGGAGAGAATCAGCCCCAGCATTTT. Amino acids: CASSYLPGENQPQHF.

This clonotype is medium-sized in the sample. The chain recombines TRBV6-1 with TRBJ2-7, with 12 bases that match TRBD2. The length of the CDR3 is 15 residues. V lost 7 bases and J lost 3; bases outside the gene matches: 7. Per germline, CDR1 MNHNS and CDR2 SASEGT. CDR3 residues: CASNPTSGGIYEQYF. CDR3 DNA sequence: TGTGCCAGCAACCCAACTAGCGGGGGGATCTACGAGCAGTACTTC.

This clonotype is classed as medium-sized. The chain couples TRBV6-5 to TRBJ2-1; no reliable D call. The CDR3 covers 11 residues. V was clipped by 2 bases and J by 10 bases, with 6 bases between them. Germline CDR1 and CDR2: MNHEY and SVGAGI. In DNA, the CDR3 is TGTGCCAGCAGTTACCTCCAAGAGCAGTTCTTC. This encodes CASSYLQEQFF.

This clonotype was observed many times. V usage is TRBV6-1 and J usage is TRBJ2-5; 8 bases map to TRBD2. CDR1 and CDR2 (germline): MNHNS, SASEGT. Trimming removed 6 bases from V and 9 bases from J; junction bases left unmatched: 15. This CDR3 contains 15 residues. CDR3 nucleotide sequence: TGTGCCAGCAGGCCCTCCGGGACTAGTTTATCGGCCCAGTACTTC. Its translation: CASRPSGTSLSAQYF.

This clonotype was counted a few times. The chain recombines TRBV12-3 or TRBV12-4 with TRBJ1-1; D remains ambiguous. The CDR3 length is 12 residues. Trimming took 5 bases from V and 8 from J, leaving 12 bases between them. The CDR3 region is CASSIVGLEAFF. The CDR3 DNA sequence: TGTGCCAGCAGTATCGTAGGTTTGGAAGCTTTCTTT.

The chain links TRBV6-1 to TRBJ2-7, with D possibly matching TRBD1 (7 bases). The CDR3 is 14 amino acids. Trimming stripped 6 bases from V and 0 bases from J, with 12 bases between. Germline assignment: CDR1 MNHNS and CDR2 SASEGT. The CDR3 here is CASRTRGPSYEQYF. CDR3 sequence (DNA): TGTGCCAGCAGGACTAGGGGGCCCTCCTACGAGCAGTACTTC.

This clonotype is judged medium-sized (0.01 to 0.1%). V gene TRBV5-5 combines with J gene TRBJ1-1; D unresolved. CDR3 length equals 15 residues. Germline V gene sequence: CDR1 SGHKS, CDR2 YYEKEE (reference sequence). Trimming left V 4 bases short and J 1 base short, with 14 bases between. CDR3 amino acids: CASSEIGGRNTEAFF. In nucleotides, the CDR3 is TGTGCCAGCAGCGAAATCGGAGGTAGGAACACTGAAGCTTTCTTT.

This clonotype was observed at least ten times. V is TRBV6-5 and J is TRBJ1-2, with a tentative D call TRBD1 (5 bases). Trimming left V 5 bases short and J 4 bases short, with 5 bases between. This CDR3 is built from 11 residues. Germline V gene lookup returns CDR1 MNHEY and CDR2 SVGAGI. CDR3 in DNA: TGTGCCAGCAGTGACAGCTATGGCTACACCTTC. Its protein is CASSDSYGYTF.

In its sample, this clonotype ranks as medium-sized. The chain is built from TRBV6-5 and TRBJ2-5; D is perhaps TRBD2 (5 bases). Germline V gives CDR1 MNHEY, CDR2 SVGAGI. Trimming cost V 7 bases and J 4 bases, with 10 bases left between them. The length of the CDR3 is 12 residues. The CDR3 DNA reads as TGTGCCAGCAACCGAGGGTCAGAGACCCAGTACTTC. The encoded protein is CASNRGSETQYF.

Relative to its sample, this clonotype is medium-sized (0.01 to 0.1%). This chain links TRBV6-2 or TRBV6-3 with TRBJ2-3; tentatively, D is TRBD2 (6 bases). Germline CDR1 is MNHEY and CDR2 is SVGEGT. Deletions cut 0 bases from V and 0 bases from J, with 10 bases between. The CDR3 is 16 residues long. CDR3 sequence reads: CASSYSLAYSTDTQYF. In DNA, the CDR3 is TGTGCCAGCAGTTACTCCCTAGCGTACAGCACAGATACGCAGTATTTT.

Details on this clonotype: This may be a read error: a much more frequent sequence differs by one nucleotide. No conserved phenylalanine or tryptophan ends this CDR3, so it is likely a read error. The CDR3 DNA reads TGTGCCAGCAGCACAGAGGGATACGAGCAGTACTAC. It specifies CASSTEGYEQYY. The chain combines TRBV5-6 with TRBJ2-7, with D tentatively TRBD2 (5 bases). The CDR3 consists of 12 residues. Per the germline V gene, CDR1 is SGHDT and CDR2 is YYEEEE. Trimming took off 4 bases at V and 4 bases at J, with 9 bases between the two ends.

By sample fraction, this clonotype is medium-sized. This chain uses TRBV12-3 or TRBV12-4 with TRBJ2-2; TRBD1 or TRBD2 may be the D gene (6 bases each). CDR3 length: 15 residues. Trimming removed 5 bases from V and 2 bases from J, with 12 bases in between. The CDR3 region is CASSPAGHNTGELFF. The CDR3 bases are TGTGCCAGCAGTCCTGCGGGACATAACACCGGGGAGCTGTTTTTT.